One sample yielded the 25 T cell receptor beta chains listed below, sequenced in a study of T-cell memory formation after mild COVID-19. MiXCR was run by TCRdb on the 5' RACE reads, yielding one entry per CDR3 protein. The sample has hundreds of thousands of distinct CDR3 sequences, around 28% seen once. The sample taken for sequencing was PBMCs or a T cell subset sorted from them (not recorded which). These receptor sequences come from an adult woman who had mild COVID-19 (a few samples of this study predate the infection). Cell type and time point are not known.

This clonotype has ten or more counts. The CDR3 protein is CASSSGPVEFF. The CDR3 DNA follows: TGTGCCAGCAGCTCGGGCCCCGTGGAGTTCTTC. The J gene is TRBJ2-1, the V gene TRBV11-2; D is uncertain. V was clipped by 4 bases and J by 14 bases, with 12 bases between them. Germline CDR1 is SGHAT and CDR2 is FQNNGV. The length of the CDR3 is 11 residues.

This clonotype was found once. This chain's CDR3 is CASTNRGGTYEQYF. The CDR3 coding sequence is TGTGCCAGCACCAACAGGGGGGGAACCTACGAGCAGTACTTC. The chain employs TRBV6-1 and TRBJ2-7; D is perhaps TRBD1 (8 bases). The CDR3 loop spans 14 amino acids. Per the germline V gene, CDR1 is MNHNS and CDR2 is SASEGT. The ends were cut back, 7 bases at V and 2 bases at J, with 15 bases in the middle.

This clonotype was seen more than once but under ten times. The CDR3 loop is CSATPRTKYSNQPQHF. CDR3 bases: TGCAGTGCTACGCCCCGGACAAAGTATAGCAATCAGCCCCAGCATTTT. V gene TRBV20-1 combines with J gene TRBJ1-5, with TRBD1 as a possible D gene (5 bases). There are 16 residues in the CDR3. Trimming took off 4 bases at V and 0 bases at J, with 16 bases between the two ends. Germline CDR1 is DFQATT and CDR2 is SNEGSKA (reference sequence).

V usage is TRBV24-1 and J usage is TRBJ2-1, with D hard to call. The CDR3 is 11 residues long. CDR1 and CDR2 from the germline V gene are KGHDR and SFDVKD. Deletions cut 8 bases from V and 5 bases from J, with 6 bases between. The CDR3 reads CATIQNNEQFF. CDR3 in DNA: TGTGCCACCATACAGAACAATGAGCAGTTCTTC.

There are a few counts of this clonotype. The chain recombines TRBV12-3 or TRBV12-4 with TRBJ1-2; 11 bases agree with TRBD1. The CDR3 loop spans 16 amino acids. V trimming: 3 bases; J trimming: 4 bases; junction bases outside the gene matches: 7. For the CDR3, the DNA is TGTGCCAGCAGTTTGTACGGACAGGGGGCCATCTATGGCTACACCTTC. Translated: CASSLYGQGAIYGYTF.

There are a few counts of this clonotype. The chain has TRBV5-1 and TRBJ1-6; a possible D gene is TRBD1 (5 bases). Germline values: CDR1 SGHRS, CDR2 YFSETQ. The germline V and J ends were trimmed by 2 bases and 8 bases, with 17 bases remaining between them. The CDR3 sequence is 16 residues long. CDR3 nucleotides: TGCGCCAGCAGCTTCCGTTGGGAGGGGAGGGATTCACCCCTCCACTTT. Its translation: CASSFRWEGRDSPLHF.

The rearrangement uses TRBV9 and TRBJ2-5; 8 bases are a match to TRBD1. The CDR3 is made up of 15 amino acids. In germline, CDR1 is SGDLS, CDR2 YYNGEE. The V gene end was trimmed by 4 bases and the J gene end by 4 bases; junction bases not matched to a gene: 9. The CDR3 spells CASSPRTGWAETQYF. CDR3 nucleotide sequence: TGTGCCAGCAGCCCCCGGACAGGGTGGGCAGAGACCCAGTACTTC. The full variable domain, completed using reference TRBV9 and TRBJ2-5, is DSGVTQTPKHLITATGQRVTLRCSPRSGDLSVYWYQQSLDQGLQFLIQYYNGEERAKGNILERFSAQQFPDLHSELNLSSLELGDSALYFCASSPRTGWAETQYFGPGTRLLVL.

This clonotype showed up just a few times. This chain joins TRBV5-8 and TRBJ2-5, with TRBD2 identical over 16 bases. The CDR3 spans 19 residues. V lost 4 bases, J lost 4 bases, and 13 bases stayed unmatched. Germline CDR1 reads SGHTS; CDR2 reads YDEGEE. For the CDR3, the DNA is TGTGCCAGCAGCCCCACCGGGACTAGCGGGAGGGCCGGGCGAGAGACCCAGTACTTC. It yields the protein CASSPTGTSGRAGRETQYF.

V usage is TRBV7-6 and J usage is TRBJ2-6, with D tentatively TRBD1 (6 bases). The CDR3 runs to 16 residues. CDR1 and CDR2 from the germline V gene are SGHVS and FNYEAQ. V was cut by 3 bases and J by 4 bases, with 13 bases left in between. Here the CDR3 DNA reads TGTGCCAGCAGCTTTCACGCAGGGGTCGGGGCCAACGTCCTGACTTTC. Translated: CASSFHAGVGANVLTF. The variable domain in full, completed from reference TRBV7-6 and TRBJ2-6, reads GAGVSQSPRYKVTKRGQDVALRCDPISGHVSLYWYRQALGQGPEFLTYFNYEAQQDKSGLPNDRFSAERPEGSISTLTIQRTEQRDSAMYRCASSFHAGVGANVLTFGAGSRLTVL.

The V gene is TRBV9, the J gene TRBJ2-5; TRBD1 matches at 7 bases. Per the germline V gene, CDR1 is SGDLS and CDR2 is YYNGEE. The ends lost 0 bases at V and 2 bases at J; junction bases unmatched: 4. There are 15 residues in the CDR3. Here the CDR3 DNA reads TGTGCCAGCAGCGTAGACAGGGGTTGGCAAGAGACCCAGTACTTC. This encodes CASSVDRGWQETQYF.

This chain uses TRBV2 with TRBJ2-7; D is possibly TRBD1 (6 bases). Germline-derived CDR1 and CDR2 are SNHLY and FYNNEI. The CDR3 is 14 residues long. Trimming pared 5 bases from V and 3 bases from J, leaving 14 bases between. The CDR3 loop is CASSRDKSIYEQYF. The CDR3 nucleotides read TGTGCCAGCAGTCGGGACAAAAGTATCTACGAGCAGTACTTC.

The rearrangement links TRBV7-2 to TRBJ2-7; 8 positions agree with TRBD1. The CDR3 consists of 14 residues. CDR1 and CDR2 (germline): SGHTA, FQGNSA. Trimming cost V 4 bases and J 5 bases; bases outside gene matches: 7. The CDR3 DNA reads as TGTGCCAGCAGCTGGCAGACAGGGGCCCACGAGCAGTACTTC. Its translation: CASSWQTGAHEQYF.

This clonotype has a handful of counts. The chain links TRBV10-3 to TRBJ2-7; D may correspond to TRBD1 or TRBD2 (5 bases each). CDR1 ENHRY and CDR2 SYGVKD come from the germline V gene. The V gene lost 4 bases and the J gene lost 0 bases, with 10 bases spanning the gap. The CDR3 sequence is 14 residues long. This CDR3 reads CAISGGEISYEQYF. Written as DNA, the CDR3 is TGTGCCATCAGTGGAGGGGAAATCTCCTACGAGCAGTACTTC.

The chain combines TRBV27 with TRBJ2-7; 8 nucleotides agree with TRBD1. The CDR3 consists of 15 residues. V was pared by 6 bases and J by 1 base, with 8 bases of the junction left unmatched. Germline loops: CDR1 MNHEY, CDR2 SMNVEV (reference sequence). This CDR3 is CASSVWTGQSYEQYF. The CDR3 coding sequence is TGTGCCAGCAGCGTGTGGACAGGGCAATCCTACGAGCAGTACTTC.

The chain has TRBV20-1 and TRBJ2-1; 8 bases agree with TRBD2. The CDR3 sequence is 16 residues long. CDR1 and CDR2 from the germline V gene are DFQATT and SNEGSKA (reference sequence). V gave up 5 bases and J gave up 8 bases; unmatched junction bases: 17. CDR3 DNA sequence: TGCAGTGCTGGGTTGGGGACAAGCGGGAGCAGGGATGAGCAGTTCTTC. Amino acid sequence: CSAGLGTSGSRDEQFF.

This clonotype turned up a few times. The CDR3 region has the DNA TGTGCCAGCCTCCCTACAGTCTACAATGAGCAGTTCTTC. It translates to CASLPTVYNEQFF. The rearrangement joins TRBV12-3 or TRBV12-4 to TRBJ2-1; D is unclear. This CDR3 comprises 13 residues. V was clipped by 8 bases and J by 3 bases, with 11 bases between them.

This clonotype was seen a handful of times. The chain carries TRBV7-9 and TRBJ2-1; D perhaps matches TRBD2 (5 bases). V was clipped by 3 bases and J by 9 bases, with 15 bases between them. CDR3 length: 14 amino acids. CDR1 and CDR2 from the germline V gene are SEHNR and FQNEAQ (reference sequence). The CDR3 coding sequence is TGTGCCAGCAGCTTCACCGGCAGGACTCGTGAGCAGTTCTTC. This translates into CASSFTGRTREQFF.

The V call is TRBV18, the J call TRBJ2-5, with 9 bases that match TRBD1. The CDR3 is made up of 15 amino acids. The germline CDR1 and CDR2 sequences are KGHSH and LQKENI. V trimming: 4 bases; J trimming: 0 bases; junction bases outside the gene matches: 3. The CDR3 reads CASSQGQGHQETQYF. CDR3 coding DNA: TGTGCCAGCTCACAGGGACAGGGACACCAAGAGACCCAGTACTTC.

About this clonotype: A read error may account for a junction end that differs from germline. V is TRBV7-3 and J is TRBJ2-2, with 10 nucleotides matching TRBD2. The V gene's germline CDR1 is SGHTA and CDR2 FQGTGA. CDR3 length: 16 amino acids. CDR3 region: CATSLAGVTNTGELFF. The CDR3 DNA is TGTGCCACCAGCCTAGCGGGGGTTACGAACACCGGGGAGCTGTTTTTT. The full variable domain, rest sourced from reference TRBV7-3 and TRBJ2-2, is GAGVSQTPSNKVTEKGKYVELRCDPISGHTALYWYRQSLGQGPEFLIYFQGTGAADDSGLPNDRFFAVRPEGSVSTLKIQRTERGDSAVYLCATSLAGVTNTGELFFGEGSRLTVL.

The chain has TRBV11-2 and TRBJ2-1; D is undetermined. The CDR3 is 14 amino acids. V was cut by 5 bases and J by 6 bases, with 14 bases left in between. Germline CDR1 is SGHAT and CDR2 is FQNNGV. CDR3 bases: TGTGCCAGCAGCCCTGAAACCCCAGGCAATGAGCAGTTCTTC. As protein: CASSPETPGNEQFF. Full variable domain (remainder filled in from reference TRBV11-2 and TRBJ2-1): EAGVAQSPRYKIIEKRQSVAFWCNPISGHATLYWYQQILGQGPKLLIQFQNNGVVDDSQLPKDRFSAERLKGVDSTLKIQPAKLEDSAVYLCASSPETPGNEQFFGPGTRLTVL.

This chain uses TRBV5-6 with TRBJ1-6; D is ambiguous. This CDR3 is 15 amino acids long. The germline V and J ends were trimmed by 4 bases and 13 bases, with 21 bases remaining between them. In germline, CDR1 is SGHDT, CDR2 YYEEEE. The CDR3 DNA is TGTGCCAGCAGCCGACCGCGGGAAGGACGGATCCCCCTCCACTTT. Residues: CASSRPREGRIPLHF.

This chain joins TRBV9 and TRBJ2-3; possibly TRBD1 for D (6 bases). V was pared by 2 bases and J by 4 bases, with 23 bases between. This CDR3 has 18 residues. Germline CDR1 reads SGDLS; CDR2 reads YYNGEE. The CDR3 sequence is CASSVKALSGGSADTQYF. CDR3 in DNA: TGTGCCAGCAGCGTGAAGGCTTTAAGTGGGGGCTCGGCAGATACGCAGTATTTT.

V is TRBV18 and J is TRBJ1-2; TRBD1 is a possible D gene (6 bases). The CDR3 runs to 13 residues. Deletions cut 3 bases from V and 6 bases from J, with 11 bases between. Germline assignment: CDR1 KGHSH and CDR2 LQKENI. CDR3 sequence reads: CASSPGAGDGYTF. The DNA of the CDR3 is TGTGCCAGCTCACCGGGGGCAGGGGATGGCTACACCTTC.

This clonotype showed up just a few times. The chain joins TRBV3-1 to TRBJ2-7; TRBD1 might be the D (5 bases). This CDR3 is built from 15 residues. In germline, CDR1 is LGHDT, CDR2 YNNKEL (reference sequence). Trimming took 4 bases from V and 1 from J, leaving 14 bases between them. The DNA for the CDR3 is TGTGCCAGCAGCCTTCCGCAGGGCAAGTCCTACGAGCAGTACTTC. This gives the protein CASSLPQGKSYEQYF.

A few counts support this clonotype. The chain links TRBV4-2 to TRBJ2-3, with a tentative D call TRBD2 (6 bases). V lost 0 bases, J lost 0 bases, and 10 bases lay in between. This CDR3 has 16 amino acids. CDR1 and CDR2 from the germline V gene are LGHNA and YNFKEQ. CDR3 nucleotides: TGTGCCAGCAGCCAAGAACGGAGGGGTAGCACAGATACGCAGTATTTT. As protein: CASSQERRGSTDTQYF.